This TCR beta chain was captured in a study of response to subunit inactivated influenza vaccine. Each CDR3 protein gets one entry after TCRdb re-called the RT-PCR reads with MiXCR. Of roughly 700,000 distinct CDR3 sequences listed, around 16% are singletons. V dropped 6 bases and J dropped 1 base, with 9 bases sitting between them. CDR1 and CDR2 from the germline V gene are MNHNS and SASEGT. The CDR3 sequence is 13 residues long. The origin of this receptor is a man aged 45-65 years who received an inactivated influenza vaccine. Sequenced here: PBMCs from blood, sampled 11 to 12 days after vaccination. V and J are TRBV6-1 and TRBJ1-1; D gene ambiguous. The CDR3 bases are TGTGCCAGCAGGAACAGAGGGAACACTGAAGCTTTCTTT. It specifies CASRNRGNTEAFF.